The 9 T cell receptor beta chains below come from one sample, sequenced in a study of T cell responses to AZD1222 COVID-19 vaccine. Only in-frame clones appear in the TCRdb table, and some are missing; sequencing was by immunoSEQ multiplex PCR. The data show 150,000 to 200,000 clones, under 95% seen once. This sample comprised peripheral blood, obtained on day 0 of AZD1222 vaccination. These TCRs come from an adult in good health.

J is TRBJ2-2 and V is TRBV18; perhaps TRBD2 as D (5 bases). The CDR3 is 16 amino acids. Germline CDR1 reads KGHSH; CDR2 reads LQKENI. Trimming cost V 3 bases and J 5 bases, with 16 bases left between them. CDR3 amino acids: CASSPNWIRDTGELFF. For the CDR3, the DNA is TGTGCCAGCTCACCGAACTGGATCCGGGATACCGGGGAGCTGTTTTTT.

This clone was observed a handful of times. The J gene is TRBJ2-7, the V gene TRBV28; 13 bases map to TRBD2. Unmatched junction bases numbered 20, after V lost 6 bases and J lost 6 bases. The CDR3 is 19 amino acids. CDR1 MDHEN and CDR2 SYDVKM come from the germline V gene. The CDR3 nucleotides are TGTGCCAGCAGCCCCTACAGGGCTATATCACTAGCGGGAGGGTTCGAGCAGTACTTC. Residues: CASSPYRAISLAGGFEQYF.

The CDR3 sequence: CATSSTGGGLNTEAFF. CDR3 nucleotide sequence: TGTGCCACCAGTTCTACAGGGGGAGGTTTGAACACTGAAGCTTTCTTT. V usage is TRBV15 and J usage is TRBJ1-1; 8 nucleotides match TRBD1. The V segment lost 6 bases and the J segment 0 bases; nucleotides outside the gene matches: 9. Germline CDR1 LNHNV, CDR2 YYDKDF (reference sequence). This CDR3 spans 16 amino acids. The variable domain in full, with the rest retrieved from reference TRBV15 and TRBJ1-1, is DAMVIQNPRYQVTQFGKPVTLSCSQTLNHNVMYWYQQKSSQAPKLLFHYYDKDFNNEADTPDNFQSRRPNTSFCFLDIRSPGLGDTAMYLCATSSTGGGLNTEAFFGQGTRLTVV.

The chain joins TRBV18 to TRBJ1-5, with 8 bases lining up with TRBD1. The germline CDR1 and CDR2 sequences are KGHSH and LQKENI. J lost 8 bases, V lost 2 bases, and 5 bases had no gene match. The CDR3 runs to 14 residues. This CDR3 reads CASSPRTGTEPQHF. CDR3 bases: TGTGCCAGCTCACCAAGGACAGGGACGGAGCCCCAGCATTTT.

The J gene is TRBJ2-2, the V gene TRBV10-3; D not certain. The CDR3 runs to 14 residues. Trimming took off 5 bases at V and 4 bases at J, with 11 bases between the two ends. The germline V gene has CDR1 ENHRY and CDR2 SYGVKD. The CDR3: CAISFNPGTGELFF. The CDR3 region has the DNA TGTGCCATCAGTTTTAACCCCGGCACCGGGGAGCTGTTTTTT.

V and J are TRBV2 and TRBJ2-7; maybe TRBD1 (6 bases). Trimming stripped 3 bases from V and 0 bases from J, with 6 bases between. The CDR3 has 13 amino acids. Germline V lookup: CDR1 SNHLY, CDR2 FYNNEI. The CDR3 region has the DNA TGTGCCAGCAGTGACAGGGGCTCCTACGAGCAGTACTTC. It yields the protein CASSDRGSYEQYF.

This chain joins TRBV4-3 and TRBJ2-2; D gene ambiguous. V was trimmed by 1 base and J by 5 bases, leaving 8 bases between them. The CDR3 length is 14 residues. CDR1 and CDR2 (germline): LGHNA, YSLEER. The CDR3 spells CASSQGRVTGELFF. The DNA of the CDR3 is TGCGCCAGCAGCCAAGGTCGCGTGACCGGGGAGCTGTTTTTT.

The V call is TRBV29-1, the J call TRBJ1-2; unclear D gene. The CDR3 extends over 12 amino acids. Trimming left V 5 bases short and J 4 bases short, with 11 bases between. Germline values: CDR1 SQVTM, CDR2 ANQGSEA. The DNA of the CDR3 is TGCAGCGTTTTAGCCGAAGTCTATGGCTACACCTTC. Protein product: CSVLAEVYGYTF.

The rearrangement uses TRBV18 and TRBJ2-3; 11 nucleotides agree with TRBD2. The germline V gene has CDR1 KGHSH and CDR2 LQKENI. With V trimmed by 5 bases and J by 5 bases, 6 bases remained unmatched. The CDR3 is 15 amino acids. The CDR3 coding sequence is TGTGCCAGCTCAGCGACTAGCGGGGTTGGAGATACGCAGTATTTT. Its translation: CASSATSGVGDTQYF.